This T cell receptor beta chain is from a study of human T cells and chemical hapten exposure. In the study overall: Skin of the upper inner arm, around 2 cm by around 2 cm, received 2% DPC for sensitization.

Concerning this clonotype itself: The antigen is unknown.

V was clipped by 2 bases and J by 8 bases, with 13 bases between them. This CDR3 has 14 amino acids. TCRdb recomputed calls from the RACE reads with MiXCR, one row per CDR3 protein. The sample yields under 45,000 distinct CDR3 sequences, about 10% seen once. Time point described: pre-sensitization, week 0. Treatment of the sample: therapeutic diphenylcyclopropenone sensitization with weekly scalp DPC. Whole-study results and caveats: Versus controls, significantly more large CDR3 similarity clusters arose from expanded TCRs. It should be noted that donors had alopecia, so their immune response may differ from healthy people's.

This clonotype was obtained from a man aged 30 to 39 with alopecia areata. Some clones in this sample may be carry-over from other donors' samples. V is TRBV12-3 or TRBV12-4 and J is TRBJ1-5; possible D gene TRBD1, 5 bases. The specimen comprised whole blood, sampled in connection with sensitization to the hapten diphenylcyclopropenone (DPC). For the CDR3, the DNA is TGTGCCAGCAGTTTATTCCAGGGTAGAGAGCCCCAGCATTTT. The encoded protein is CASSLFQGREPQHF.